This T cell receptor (beta chain) was recovered during a study of T cell repertoires in cytomegalovirus infection. Study-wide context: In the study, CMV epitopes included recently identified HLA-C-restricted and well-studied HLA-B-restricted ones.

On this clonotype itself: The antigen is not known.

Each CDR3 protein is one row after TCRdb ran MiXCR on the reads. The table includes roughly 730,000 distinct CDR3 sequences, around a third detected once. Trimming took off 7 bases at V and 4 bases at J, with 10 bases between the two ends. The CDR3 is 13 residues long. CDR1 LNHDA and CDR2 SQIVND come from the germline V gene (reference sequence). Sequencing was performed on cultured PBMCs, taken from culture after CMV antigen stimulation. The clonotype comes from a human donor in good health (CMV status not recorded). Some clones in this sample may be carry-over from other donors' samples. The chain recombines TRBV19 with TRBJ2-2, with unresolved D. Here the CDR3 DNA reads TGTGCCAGTACTCAAGGGCCCACCGGGGAGCTGTTTTTT. Encoded protein: CASTQGPTGELFF.